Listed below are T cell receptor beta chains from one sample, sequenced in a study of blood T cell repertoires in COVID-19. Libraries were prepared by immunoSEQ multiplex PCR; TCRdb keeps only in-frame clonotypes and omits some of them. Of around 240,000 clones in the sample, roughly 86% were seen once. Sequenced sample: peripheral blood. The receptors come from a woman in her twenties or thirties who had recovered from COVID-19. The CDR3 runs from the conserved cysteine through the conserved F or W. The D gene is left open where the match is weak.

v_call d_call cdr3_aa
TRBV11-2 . CASSSTIGGGDTQYF
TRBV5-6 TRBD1 CASSLPGQGEETQYF
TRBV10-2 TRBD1 CASSESIYTTGTGDEQYF
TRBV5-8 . CASSSGFESNQPQHF
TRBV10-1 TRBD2 CASSQLAGGTGELFF
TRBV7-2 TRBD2 CASSLSGGSYNEQFF
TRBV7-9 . CASSPTGRNTEAFF
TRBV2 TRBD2 CASGLAGGRIFPDTQYF
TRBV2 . CARVRGQDEAFF
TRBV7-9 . CASSSGSYNSPLHF
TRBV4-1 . CASSQDKQTHQYF
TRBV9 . CASSVDESSYNEQFF
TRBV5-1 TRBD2 CASSLVFLAGVTNTGELFF
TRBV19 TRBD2 CASSTAGRGLYEQYF
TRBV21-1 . CASSKGRGASSGANVLTF
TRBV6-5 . CASSYSRVEEQYF
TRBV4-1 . CASSSPTGDTQYF
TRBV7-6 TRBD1 CASSLGRGQGRTDTQYF
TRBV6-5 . CASFTGRSYEQYF
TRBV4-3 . CASSQIPKQGTIYF
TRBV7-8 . CASSLALGGANTEAFF
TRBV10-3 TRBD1 CAISSDRVNRNTIYF
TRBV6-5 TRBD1 CASRATGASQETQYF
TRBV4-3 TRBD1 CASSPRQGRVTHGYTF
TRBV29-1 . CSIFGQLQETQYF
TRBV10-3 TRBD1 CAIPLGQGGSGELFF
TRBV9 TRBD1 CASSAGTGIYNEQFF
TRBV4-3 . CASSPVGGASDTQYF
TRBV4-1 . CASSQSPGVPYNEQFF
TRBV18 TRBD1 CASSPTGQGSNQPQHF
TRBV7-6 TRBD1 CASSSDRESWGYTF
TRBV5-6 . CASSQSGTDTQYF
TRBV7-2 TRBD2 CASTPGRGGQKTQYF
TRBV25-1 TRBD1 CASSPRTGSSYEQYF
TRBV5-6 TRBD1 CASTWVGDRDVETQYF
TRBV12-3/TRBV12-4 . CASSFMGANVLTF
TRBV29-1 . CSGAGGRGPNTEAFF
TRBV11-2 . CASSLGRNSQFF
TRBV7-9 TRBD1 CASSLVLGTGDYGYTF
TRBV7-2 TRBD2 CASSLVPSGYTDTQYF
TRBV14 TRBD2 CASSQMTSGGPHEQYF
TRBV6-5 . CASRREYEQYF
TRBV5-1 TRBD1 CASSFRTGLYNEQFF